What follows are 4 T cell receptor beta chains derived from one specimen sequenced in a study of blood T cell repertoires in COVID-19. Clones were read by immunoSEQ multiplex PCR, and TCRdb kept only the in-frame ones, dropping some. The sample yields 50,000 to 80,000 clones, under 90% seen once. The sequencing input was peripheral blood. The origin of the receptors is a man in his fifties or sixties with acute or convalescent COVID-19.

The gene calls are TRBV19 and TRBJ1-1; no firm D call. This CDR3 region has 13 residues. Germline CDR1 LNHDA, CDR2 SQIVND (reference sequence). With 7 bases removed from V and 0 bases from J, the gap between germline ends came to 9 bases. The CDR3 DNA sequence: TGTGCCAGTAACCATCAGGTGAACACTGAAGCTTTCTTT. This codes for CASNHQVNTEAFF.

The genes are TRBV5-1 and TRBJ2-3; 8 bases match TRBD2. The length of the CDR3 is 15 residues. The germline CDR1 and CDR2 sequences are SGHRS and YFSETQ. Trimming took 5 bases from V and 1 from J; bases not matched to a gene: 6. Written as DNA, the CDR3 is TGCGCCAGCAGGAAAAGCGGGGGTGGCACAGATACGCAGTATTTT. This codes for CASRKSGGGTDTQYF.

The chain links TRBV5-4 to TRBJ1-1; no clear D. V was cut by 1 base and J by 8 bases, with 12 bases left in between. This CDR3 is built from 13 residues. CDR1 is SGHNT and CDR2 is YYREEE in the germline V gene (reference sequence). CDR3 protein: CASSLRMAGEAFF. The CDR3 bases are TGTGCCAGCAGCTTGCGGATGGCCGGGGAAGCTTTCTTT. Based on the CDR3 plus reference TRBV5-4 and TRBJ1-1, the full variable domain is ETGVTQSPTHLIKTRGQQVTLRCSSQSGHNTVSWYQQALGQGPQFIFQYYREEENGRGNFPPRFSGLQFPNYSSELNVNALELDDSALYLCASSLRMAGEAFFGQGTRLTVV.

The chain joins TRBV6-5 to TRBJ2-7; weak D call: TRBD1 (5 bases). Germline CDR1 reads MNHEY; CDR2 reads SVGAGI. Trimming cost V 7 bases and J 0 bases, with 10 bases left between them. The CDR3 is 13 residues long. The CDR3 region has the DNA TGTGCCAGCACCTCAGGGCTCTCCTACGAGCAGTACTTC. As protein: CASTSGLSYEQYF.